This entry lists 22 T cell receptor beta chains sequenced from one sample in a study of T cells in Graves' hyperthyroidism and ophthalmopathy. The source material, RNA transcripts, was used to amplify TCR beta CDR3 regions. The TCR CDR3 was amplified in a first-round RT-PCR using the HTBI primer set. TCRdb re-called the multiplex PCR reads through MiXCR, storing one row per CDR3 protein. The table records about half a million distinct CDR3 sequences, about 20% of them present only once. The sample consisted of blood. These receptors originate from a man aged 35 to 55 with Graves' ophthalmopathy.

A few counts support this clonotype. The chain employs TRBV28 and TRBJ2-1; 13 nucleotides match TRBD2. This CDR3 comprises 17 residues. The V gene's germline CDR1 is MDHEN and CDR2 SYDVKM. The J segment lost 3 bases and the V segment lost 6 bases, leaving 8 bases of the junction unmatched. The CDR3 DNA sequence: TGTGCCAGCAGCCCGACTAGCGGGAGGACTAGCTACAATGAGCAGTTCTTC. It specifies CASSPTSGRTSYNEQFF.

This clonotype has just a few counts. The CDR3 protein is CASSQETGGSWYEQYF. The CDR3 nucleotides read TGTGCCAGCAGCCAAGAAACAGGGGGTAGTTGGTACGAGCAGTACTTC. This chain joins TRBV4-2 and TRBJ2-7; TRBD1 matches at 8 bases. J gave up 4 bases and V 0 bases, and 8 bases lay outside the gene matches. This CDR3 has 16 amino acids. Germline V gene lookup returns CDR1 LGHNA and CDR2 YNFKEQ.

This clonotype has just a few counts. This chain joins TRBV7-9 and TRBJ2-7, with 11 bases identical to TRBD2. The germline V gene encodes CDR1 SEHNR and CDR2 FQNEAQ (reference sequence). There are 18 residues in the CDR3. V lost 1 base and J lost 1; bases outside the gene matches: 9. The CDR3 reads CASSLGRLAGGNSYEQYF. In DNA, the CDR3 is TGTGCCAGCAGCTTAGGCCGGCTAGCGGGAGGCAATTCCTACGAGCAGTACTTC.

This clonotype has a count of ten or more. Its ends do not fully match the called genes, so a read error is possible. The CDR3 DNA reads TGTGCCAGCAGTTTAGCGGTAGACGAGCAGTACTTC. Protein: CASSLAVDEQYF. V and J are TRBV11-2 and TRBJ2-7; D might be TRBD2 (6 bases). The CDR3 covers 12 residues. CDR1 is SGHAT, CDR2 FQNNGV, per germline.

This clonotype was seen a handful of times. The chain employs TRBV19 and TRBJ2-3; tentatively, D is TRBD2 (6 bases). The CDR3 totals 16 residues. The germline V gene has CDR1 LNHDA and CDR2 SQIVND (reference sequence). The V gene lost 7 bases and the J gene lost 5 bases, with 22 bases spanning the gap. The CDR3 nucleotides are TGTGCCAGTATCCCTTCTAGCGCCCAGGGCGAAGATACGCAGTATTTT. Translated: CASIPSSAQGEDTQYF.

This clonotype was observed many times. The gene calls are TRBV7-9 and TRBJ2-7; the match to TRBD2 covers 13 bases. The germline V gene has CDR1 SEHNR and CDR2 FQNEAQ (reference sequence). The CDR3 consists of 15 residues. V was clipped by 5 bases and J by 3 bases; unmatched bases: 4. The CDR3 sequence is CASSLTSGRIYEQYF. The CDR3 DNA sequence: TGTGCCAGCAGCCTGACTAGCGGGAGGATCTACGAGCAGTACTTC.

At least ten counts were recorded for this clonotype. The gene calls are TRBV3-1 and TRBJ2-1; D gene unclear. Germline V gene sequence: CDR1 LGHDT, CDR2 YNNKEL (reference sequence). V was pared by 3 bases and J by 2 bases, with 8 bases between. The CDR3 sequence is 14 residues long. The DNA for the CDR3 is TGTGCCAGCAGCCAGGATAGGGCCTACAATGAGCAGTTCTTC. Its translation is CASSQDRAYNEQFF.

The chain joins TRBV12-3 or TRBV12-4 to TRBJ1-5; no firm D call. Between the trimmed V and J ends, which lost 3 bases and 3 bases, there was a span of 12 bases. The CDR3 consists of 15 residues. The CDR3 reads CASSFPPGLNQPQHF. The CDR3, as DNA: TGTGCCAGCAGTTTTCCACCGGGCCTCAATCAGCCCCAGCATTTT.

This sequence joins TRBV6-5 and TRBJ2-5; 12 bases match TRBD2. CDR3 length: 18 amino acids. Germline CDR1 and CDR2: MNHEY and SVGAGI. V gave up 4 bases and J gave up 5 bases; unmatched junction bases: 14. DNA of the CDR3: TGTGCCAGCAGTTTTGAGACTAGCGGGAGTATGATATCGGAGACCCAGTACTTC. Its translation is CASSFETSGSMISETQYF.

This rearrangement joins TRBV5-1 to TRBJ2-3; 10 bases map to TRBD1. The CDR3 sequence is 14 residues long. The V and J ends lost 7 bases and 4 bases, in that order; junction bases with no gene match: 6. Germline loops: CDR1 SGHRS, CDR2 YFSETQ. This CDR3 is CASATGGLSDTQYF. For the CDR3, the DNA is TGCGCCAGCGCGACAGGGGGCTTGTCAGATACGCAGTATTTT.

This clonotype came up many times. The chain carries TRBV20-1 and TRBJ1-2; TRBD1 aligns across 7 bases. V lost 0 bases to trimming and J lost 5 bases; unmatched junction nucleotides: 12. Germline V gene lookup returns CDR1 DFQATT and CDR2 SNEGSKA (reference sequence). This CDR3 spans 16 amino acids. This chain's CDR3 is CSARDWTGLDPYGYTF. Here the CDR3 DNA reads TGCAGTGCTAGAGATTGGACAGGCCTTGATCCTTATGGCTACACCTTC.

The rearrangement uses TRBV20-1 and TRBJ1-2; maybe TRBD1 (6 bases). The V end was cut by 0 bases, the J end by 7 bases, with 18 bases between. The germline V gene has CDR1 DFQATT and CDR2 SNEGSKA (reference sequence). CDR3 length: 15 amino acids. This CDR3 is CSARDRAQGYGGYTF. The DNA for the CDR3 is TGCAGTGCTAGAGACAGAGCCCAGGGGTATGGTGGCTACACCTTC.

Only one count was recorded for this clonotype. The rearrangement links TRBV28 to TRBJ2-5; weak D call: TRBD2 (7 bases). This CDR3 is 15 amino acids long. Germline CDR1 MDHEN, CDR2 SYDVKM. The V end lost 2 bases, the J end lost 4 bases, and 14 bases lay between the germline ends. The CDR3 DNA follows: TGTGCCAGCAGTTTAGGGGGGGCCAGGGTAGAGACCCAGTACTTC. It specifies CASSLGGARVETQYF.

This clonotype has only a few counts. The genes are TRBV12-3 or TRBV12-4 and TRBJ2-1, with D tentatively TRBD2 (7 bases). Trimming took 7 bases from V and 7 from J, leaving 17 bases between them. CDR3 length: 14 amino acids. The CDR3 DNA reads TGTGCCAGCATCTTAGGGGGGGGGATGAATGAGCAGTTCTTC. Amino acid sequence: CASILGGGMNEQFF.

Many counts were recorded for this clonotype. The CDR3 reads CASSGQANTEAFF. The CDR3, as DNA: TGTGCCAGCAGTGGGCAGGCGAACACTGAAGCTTTCTTT. The chain is built from TRBV2 and TRBJ1-1; D is ambiguous. The V and J ends lost 4 bases and 1 base respectively, with 7 bases between them. CDR1 and CDR2 (germline): SNHLY, FYNNEI. CDR3 length equals 13 residues.

This clonotype was recorded many times. This sequence joins TRBV12-3 or TRBV12-4 and TRBJ1-2; D gene uncertain. The CDR3 has 14 amino acids. V was pared by 3 bases and J by 0 bases, with 8 bases between. CDR3 protein: CASSLWEANYGYTF. The DNA for the CDR3 is TGTGCCAGCAGTTTGTGGGAGGCTAACTATGGCTACACCTTC.

V and J are TRBV12-5 and TRBJ2-1; maybe TRBD1 (8 bases). CDR1 and CDR2 from the germline V gene are LGHNT and FRNRAP. The CDR3 extends over 16 amino acids. V gave up 0 bases and J gave up 3 bases, with 12 bases separating them. The CDR3 spells CASGLVQGEGYNEQFF. In DNA, the CDR3 is TGTGCTAGTGGTTTGGTACAGGGGGAGGGCTACAATGAGCAGTTCTTC.

In this sample, this clonotype turned up many times. The genes are TRBV20-1 and TRBJ2-3; D is ambiguous. Deletions cut 6 bases from V and 1 base from J, with 11 bases between. Germline V gives CDR1 DFQATT, CDR2 SNEGSKA (reference sequence). This CDR3 comprises 13 residues. CDR3 DNA sequence: TGCAGTGCCTCCCTGCCGGGCACAGATACGCAGTATTTT. Translated: CSASLPGTDTQYF.

This clonotype has more than one count but fewer than ten. This chain connects TRBV10-3 to TRBJ2-5; the D gene is possibly TRBD2 (7 bases). Germline V CDR1 and CDR2: ENHRY, SYGVKD. The CDR3 has 12 residues. Trimming removed 7 bases from V and 5 bases from J, with 11 bases in between. CDR3 in DNA: TGTGCCATCAAAGGGGGGGAGGAGACCCAGTACTTC. It is translated as CAIKGGEETQYF.

The chain joins TRBV5-8 to TRBJ2-2, with D perhaps being TRBD1 or TRBD2 (5 bases each). V lost 4 bases and J 0 bases, leaving 10 bases between the germline ends. The CDR3 has 15 residues. The germline V gene has CDR1 SGHTS and CDR2 YDEGEE. DNA for the CDR3: TGTGCCAGCAGCCCGGGACGTCCGAACACCGGGGAGCTGTTTTTT. Translated, it gives CASSPGRPNTGELFF.

The chain uses TRBV14 and TRBJ2-7; the D call may be TRBD1 or TRBD2 (5 bases each). Trimming pared 3 bases from V and 6 bases from J, leaving 18 bases between. Germline CDR1 SGHDN, CDR2 FVKESK. This CDR3 contains 15 residues. The CDR3 reads CASSHNPGRLGEQYF. The CDR3 DNA reads TGTGCCAGCAGCCACAACCCGGGACGGTTAGGCGAGCAGTACTTC.

The chain recombines TRBV19 with TRBJ1-2; D is unclear. CDR3 size: 13 residues. Germline V gives CDR1 LNHDA, CDR2 SQIVND (reference sequence). V lost 3 bases to trimming and J lost 1 base, with 6 bases between them. The CDR3 bases are TGTGCCAGTAGTATGGAATATAACTATGGCTACACCTTC. It is translated as CASSMEYNYGYTF.